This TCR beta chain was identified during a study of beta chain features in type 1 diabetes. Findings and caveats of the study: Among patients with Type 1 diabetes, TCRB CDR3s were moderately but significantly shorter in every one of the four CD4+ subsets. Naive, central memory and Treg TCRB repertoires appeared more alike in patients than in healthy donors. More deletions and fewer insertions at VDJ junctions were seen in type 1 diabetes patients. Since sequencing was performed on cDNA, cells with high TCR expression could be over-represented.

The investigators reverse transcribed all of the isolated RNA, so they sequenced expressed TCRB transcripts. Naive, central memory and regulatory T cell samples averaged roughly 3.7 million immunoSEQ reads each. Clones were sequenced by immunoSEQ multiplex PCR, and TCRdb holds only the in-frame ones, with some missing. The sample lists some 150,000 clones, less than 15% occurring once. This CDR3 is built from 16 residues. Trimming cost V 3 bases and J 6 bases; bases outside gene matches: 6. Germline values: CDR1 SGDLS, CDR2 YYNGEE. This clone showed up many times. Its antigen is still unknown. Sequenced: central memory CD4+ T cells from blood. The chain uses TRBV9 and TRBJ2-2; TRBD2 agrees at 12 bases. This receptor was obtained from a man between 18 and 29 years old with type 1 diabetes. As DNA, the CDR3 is TGTGCCAGCAGCGCGCTACTAGCGGGGGGCGCCGGGGAGCTGTTTTTT. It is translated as CASSALLAGGAGELFF. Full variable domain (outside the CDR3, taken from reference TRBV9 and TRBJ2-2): DSGVTQTPKHLITATGQRVTLRCSPRSGDLSVYWYQQSLDQGLQFLIQYYNGEERAKGNILERFSAQQFPDLHSELNLSSLELGDSALYFCASSALLAGGAGELFFGEGSRLTVL.